This TCR beta chain was recorded in a study of T cells after yellow fever vaccination. General observations from the study: Clonotype sharing between CD4 and CD8 compartments was small. Post-booster reappearance was seen for most primary-vaccination clones (about 96% CD4, about 88% CD8). Although the secondary response was weaker, it peaked faster, at day 5 versus 15.

TCRdb re-analysed the 5' RACE reads in MiXCR, keeping a single row per CDR3 protein. Of 550,000 to 750,000 distinct CDR3 sequences in the sample, approximately 15% are singletons; the top ten hold about an eighth. CDR1 is SGHVS, CDR2 FNYEAQ, per germline. This CDR3 contains 16 residues. The V segment lost 3 bases and the J segment 9 bases; nucleotides outside the gene matches: 7. Of note for this clonotype: What it recognizes is unknown.

The chain links TRBV7-6 to TRBJ2-1; 14 bases align to TRBD2. The sample was PBMCs, taken on the day of the yellow fever booster vaccination. This TCR was recovered from a man aged 25 to 45 who received the YFV17D yellow fever vaccine. CDR3 sequence: CASSLGTSGSLSEQFF. CDR3 nucleotide sequence: TGTGCCAGCAGCTTGGGGACTAGCGGGAGTTTGTCTGAGCAGTTCTTC. Complete variable domain (other parts from reference TRBV7-6 and TRBJ2-1): GAGVSQSPRYKVTKRGQDVALRCDPISGHVSLYWYRQALGQGPEFLTYFNYEAQQDKSGLPNDRFSAERPEGSISTLTIQRTEQRDSAMYRCASSLGTSGSLSEQFFGPGTRLTVL.